The next 18 T cell receptor beta chains were all read from a single sample in a study of chemoradiotherapy in HPV16-positive cancers. Method: immunoSEQ multiplex PCR; TCRdb's copy keeps in-frame clones and lacks some. This table holds roughly 8,000 clones, about two thirds found once. The sample was collected from a patient who underwent chemoradiotherapy. The source is a human donor with HPV-associated anogenital cancer.

The gene calls are TRBV9 and TRBJ2-7, with a tentative D call TRBD2 (7 bases). CDR1 is SGDLS, CDR2 YYNGEE, per germline. The germline V and J ends were trimmed by 4 bases and 4 bases, with 18 bases remaining between them. CDR3 length equals 15 residues. DNA of the CDR3: TGTGCCAGCAGCCCGAGGGTAGGGGGGGGGTACGAGCAGTACTTC. It encodes CASSPRVGGGYEQYF. The whole variable domain, remainder taken from reference TRBV9 and TRBJ2-7, is DSGVTQTPKHLITATGQRVTLRCSPRSGDLSVYWYQQSLDQGLQFLIQYYNGEERAKGNILERFSAQQFPDLHSELNLSSLELGDSALYFCASSPRVGGGYEQYFGPGTRLTVT.

The chain couples TRBV2 to TRBJ1-1; 7 bases map to TRBD1. The CDR3 is made up of 14 amino acids. Germline V gene data show CDR1 as SNHLY and CDR2 as FYNNEI. V shed 5 bases, J shed 3 bases, and the junction held 6 bases outside the gene matches. The CDR3 is CASSQQGPDTEAFF. Here the CDR3 DNA reads TGTGCCAGCAGTCAACAGGGGCCCGACACTGAAGCTTTCTTT.

The chain employs TRBV6-5 and TRBJ2-4; TRBD2 matches at 10 bases. The V gene end was trimmed by 5 bases and the J gene end by 9 bases; junction bases not matched to a gene: 7. The CDR3 extends over 14 amino acids. Germline assignment: CDR1 MNHEY and CDR2 SVGAGI. CDR3 nucleotides: TGTGCCAGCAGTAGCCTCCAGCGGGGGGGCATTCAGTACTTC. Protein: CASSSLQRGGIQYF.

The chain joins TRBV7-2 to TRBJ2-1; 10 bases map to TRBD1. This CDR3 comprises 15 residues. Germline V gene data show CDR1 as SGHTA and CDR2 as FQGNSA. Germline trimming cut 0 bases from V and 9 bases from J; bases unmatched to any gene: 5. CDR3 amino acids: CASSLARGQGFEQFF. In DNA, the CDR3 is TGTGCCAGCAGCTTAGCGCGGGGACAGGGGTTTGAGCAGTTCTTC. Full variable domain (missing parts from reference TRBV7-2 and TRBJ2-1): GAGVSQSPSNKVTEKGKDVELRCDPISGHTALYWYRQSLGQGLEFLIYFQGNSAPDKSGLPSDRFSAERTGGSVSTLTIQRTQQEDSAVYLCASSLARGQGFEQFFGPGTRLTVL.

CDR3 sequence: CASGPGSANTEAFF. CDR3 bases: TGTGCCAGCGGGCCGGGGTCTGCGAACACTGAAGCTTTCTTT. This sequence joins TRBV7-9 and TRBJ1-1; no clear D gene. Germline V gene lookup returns CDR1 SEHNR and CDR2 FQNEAQ (reference sequence). The CDR3 totals 14 residues. V lost 8 bases, J lost 1 base, and 14 bases lay in between.

The chain recombines TRBV30 with TRBJ1-2; the match to TRBD1 covers 11 bases. This CDR3 comprises 12 residues. With V trimmed by 7 bases and J by 8 bases, 6 bases remained unmatched. Germline-derived CDR1 and CDR2 are GTSNPN and SVGIG (reference sequence). The DNA of the CDR3 is TGTGCCTTCCAAGGGACAGGGGGAGGCTACACCTTC. It codes for CAFQGTGGGYTF. Supplemented by reference TRBV30 and TRBJ1-2, the full variable domain reads SQTIHQWPATLVQPVGSPLSLECTVEGTSNPNLYWYRQAAGRGLQLLFYSVGIGQISSEVPQNLSASRPQDRQFILSSKKLLLSDSGFYLCAFQGTGGGYTFGSGTRLTVV.

The chain employs TRBV2 and TRBJ1-5; D perhaps matches TRBD1 (6 bases). Trimming cost V 10 bases and J 6 bases, with 22 bases left between them. Germline CDR1 is SNHLY and CDR2 is FYNNEI. The CDR3 consists of 15 residues. CDR3 sequence reads: CATAREPGGPQPQHF. The CDR3 DNA follows: TGTGCCACAGCGCGCGAACCGGGGGGCCCTCAGCCCCAGCATTTT.

The V call is TRBV4-2, the J call TRBJ1-1, with D maybe TRBD1 (6 bases). There are 13 residues in the CDR3. CDR1 and CDR2 (germline): LGHNA, YNFKEQ. With 11 bases removed from V and 4 bases from J, the gap between germline ends came to 17 bases. Written as DNA, the CDR3 is TGTGCCTTTAACGGGGGCAGGGGCACTGAAGCTTTCTTT. Translation: CAFNGGRGTEAFF.

The chain has TRBV29-1 and TRBJ2-7; 10 nucleotides align to TRBD1. Germline V gene lookup returns CDR1 SQVTM and CDR2 ANQGSEA. J lost 1 base, V lost 3 bases, and 6 bases had no gene match. The CDR3 loop spans 15 amino acids. CDR3 DNA sequence: TGCAGCGTTGACTTATCGGGACAGGGGTCCTACGAGCAGTACTTC. Translating it yields CSVDLSGQGSYEQYF.

The CDR3 here is CASANDGNNEKLFF. CDR3 nucleotides: TGTGCCAGCGCAAATGACGGTAATAATGAAAAACTGTTTTTT. This chain joins TRBV4-2 and TRBJ1-4; D remains unclear. The ends were cut back, 8 bases at V and 4 bases at J, with 14 bases in the middle. The CDR3 totals 14 residues. Germline V gives CDR1 LGHNA, CDR2 YNFKEQ.

This chain uses TRBV6-1 with TRBJ1-2; 7 bases line up with TRBD1. Per the germline V gene, CDR1 is MNHNS and CDR2 is SASEGT. The CDR3 is 15 residues long. The trim removed 7 bases at V and 4 bases at J, leaving 12 bases unmatched. This chain's CDR3 is CASTVIMGQPYGYTF. For the CDR3, the DNA is TGTGCCAGCACCGTAATTATGGGACAGCCCTATGGCTACACCTTC.

The CDR3 nucleotides read TGTGCCAGCAGCCGAACCGGGACAGGGGGCCGGTCTTTCTTT. Its protein product is CASSRTGTGGRSFF. The chain uses TRBV28 and TRBJ1-1; 12 nucleotides line up with TRBD1. V shed 6 bases, J shed 12 bases, and the junction held 11 bases outside the gene matches. This CDR3 comprises 14 residues. Per germline, CDR1 MDHEN and CDR2 SYDVKM.

The chain is built from TRBV5-6 and TRBJ2-2, with a possible D match to TRBD1 (5 bases). CDR3 length equals 15 residues. In germline, CDR1 is SGHDT, CDR2 YYEEEE. With 1 base removed from V and 3 bases from J, the gap between germline ends came to 10 bases. Here the CDR3 DNA reads TGTGCCAGCAGCTTGACTGACAGATACACCGGGGAGCTGTTTTTT. It is translated as CASSLTDRYTGELFF.

The rearrangement uses TRBV5-5 and TRBJ1-1; D is uncertain. Germline values: CDR1 SGHKS, CDR2 YYEKEE (reference sequence). V lost 2 bases and J lost 4, with 15 bases in between. This CDR3 has 15 residues. The CDR3 bases are TGTGCCAGCAGCTTCAATACCGTGGCGGTCACTGAAGCTTTCTTT. This codes for CASSFNTVAVTEAFF.

V gene TRBV20-1 combines with J gene TRBJ1-1; no firm D call. The germline CDR1 and CDR2 sequences are DFQATT and SNEGSKA (reference sequence). The V end lost 6 bases, the J end lost 11 bases, and 16 bases lay between the germline ends. The CDR3 length is 11 residues. The CDR3 DNA follows: TGCAGTGCACCGAGGAGGGTGAAGGCTTTCTTT. Amino acid sequence: CSAPRRVKAFF.

The chain joins TRBV2 to TRBJ1-4; tentatively, D is TRBD1 (5 bases). Trimming cost V 8 bases and J 4 bases, with 11 bases left between them. Per germline, CDR1 SNHLY and CDR2 FYNNEI. This CDR3 contains 13 residues. The CDR3 spells CASGRDHNEKLFF. DNA for the CDR3: TGTGCCAGCGGGCGGGACCATAATGAAAAACTGTTTTTT.

The chain couples TRBV4-3 to TRBJ1-2; possibly TRBD1 for D (6 bases). Trimming shortened V by 2 bases and J by 0 bases, and 10 bases separated the two germline ends. Germline values: CDR1 LGHNA, CDR2 YSLEER. The CDR3 has 15 residues. The CDR3 region is CASSQSGTPNYGYTF. The CDR3 nucleotides read TGCGCCAGCAGCCAATCCGGGACACCTAACTATGGCTACACCTTC.

This clone was seen a handful of times. The chain recombines TRBV28 with TRBJ1-2, with D possibly matching TRBD1 (5 bases). The germline V gene has CDR1 MDHEN and CDR2 SYDVKM. The CDR3 covers 13 residues. Trimming shortened V by 3 bases and J by 5 bases, and 10 bases separated the two germline ends. CDR3 coding DNA: TGTGCCAGCAGTTTGGGGGAGGGATATGGCTACACCTTC. It codes for CASSLGEGYGYTF.